One T cell receptor beta chain is described in this entry. Its target is unknown. This CDR3 has 14 amino acids. The germline CDR1 and CDR2 sequences are PRHDT and FYEKMQ (reference sequence). Trimming removed 0 bases at V and 5 bases at J, with 5 bases between. The record originates from a study of T cell responses to AZD1222 COVID-19 vaccine. Study-level information: Pooling covered second doses at about 4 or about 12 weeks.

Study-wide results and limits: Following two doses of AZD1222, Spike-specific TCR breadth and depth rose. Just a handful of AZD1222 recipients were seropositive at baseline. Unmutated variant regions are reportedly targeted by nearly half of spike-specific TCRs.

Measured with immunoSEQ multiplex PCR; TCRdb has only the in-frame clones, and not every one. The data hold 150,000 to 200,000 clones, with 92% observed a single time. The chain couples TRBV13 to TRBJ1-6; no firm D call. Sequencing was performed on peripheral blood, taken on day 0 of AZD1222 vaccination. The TCR sequence derives from an adult in good health. In DNA form, the CDR3 reads TGTGCCAGCAGCTTAGGCGGAAATAATTCACCCCTCCACTTT. The encoded protein is CASSLGGNNSPLHF.